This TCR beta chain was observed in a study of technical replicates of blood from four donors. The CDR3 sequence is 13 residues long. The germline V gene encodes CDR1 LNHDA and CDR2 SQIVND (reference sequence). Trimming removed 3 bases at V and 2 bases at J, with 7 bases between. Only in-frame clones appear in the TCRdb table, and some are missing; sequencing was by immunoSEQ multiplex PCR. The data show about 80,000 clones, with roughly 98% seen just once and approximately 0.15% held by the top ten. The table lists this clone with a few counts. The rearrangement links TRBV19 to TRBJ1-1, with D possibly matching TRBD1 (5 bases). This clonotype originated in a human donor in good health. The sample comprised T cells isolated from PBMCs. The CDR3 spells CASSMTVNTEAFF. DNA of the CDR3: TGTGCCAGTAGTATGACAGTTAACACTGAAGCTTTCTTT.